This is a list of T cell receptor beta chains from one sample in a study of glioma-infiltrating T cells after dendritic cell vaccination. Using immunoSEQ multiplex PCR, the repertoire was profiled, and TCRdb retains in-frame clones only, with some absent. The repertoire holds tens of thousands of clones, around 81% seen once, with approximately 7.9% in the top ten. This sample comprised blood, obtained before dendritic cell vaccination. The receptor source for this set is a human donor with glioblastoma. Both conserved end residues are part of each CDR3.

V gene: TRBV2
J gene: TRBJ2-2
CDR3 length: 13
CDR3 protein: CASNGQGRWELFF

V gene: TRBV6-5
J gene: TRBJ1-1
CDR3 length: 15
CDR3 protein: CASSLLPTGDTEAFF

V gene: TRBV6-1
J gene: TRBJ2-2
CDR3 length: 12
CDR3 protein: CAVPSRPGELFF

V gene: TRBV2
J gene: TRBJ1-2
CDR3 length: 16
CDR3 protein: CASSELGTVTTNGYTF

V gene: TRBV29-1
J gene: TRBJ2-7
CDR3 length: 14
CDR3 protein: CSVDSSGGSYEQYF

V gene: TRBV9
J gene: TRBJ1-2
CDR3 length: 14
CDR3 protein: CASSVGGAYDGYTF

V gene: TRBV7-9
J gene: TRBJ2-3
CDR3 length: 16
CDR3 protein: CASSPAPGGGTDTQYF

V gene: TRBV7-9
J gene: TRBJ2-3
CDR3 length: 15
CDR3 protein: CASSSRLEATDTQYF

V gene: TRBV6-1
J gene: TRBJ1-1
CDR3 length: 12
CDR3 protein: CASSETDTEAFF

V gene: TRBV5-3
J gene: TRBJ2-3
CDR3 length: 20
CDR3 protein: CARSLRNGRGSHLLTDTQYF

V gene: TRBV10-3
J gene: TRBJ2-1
CDR3 length: 14
CDR3 protein: CAITPGRDGGEQFF

V gene: TRBV7-3
J gene: TRBJ1-1
CDR3 length: 13
CDR3 protein: CASSLGMNTEAFF

V gene: TRBV6-5
J gene: TRBJ2-7
CDR3 length: 14
CDR3 protein: CASSPGRGAYEQYF

V gene: TRBV27
J gene: TRBJ1-1
CDR3 length: 13
CDR3 protein: CASSDSSGFEAFF

V gene: TRBV7-3
J gene: TRBJ1-3
CDR3 length: 13
CDR3 protein: CASSYDRSNTIYF

V gene: TRBV4-3
J gene: TRBJ1-1
CDR3 length: 13
CDR3 protein: CASSQGSGTEAFF